Listed below are T cell receptor beta chains from one sample, sequenced in a study of T-cell reconstitution after alpha-beta-depleted transplantation in children. TCRdb re-derived calls from the PCR reads in MiXCR, one entry per CDR3 protein. This sample carries approximately 270,000 distinct CDR3 sequences, nearly 10% of them seen once, and the ten largest clones take about 9.4%. The material sequenced was PBMCs from the stem cell graft donor, taken from the stem cell graft. These receptors were taken from a human donor who donated a stem cell graft to a child with SCID. The CDR3 runs from the conserved cysteine through the conserved F or W. The D gene is left open where the match is weak. Some rows have no size entry. The others give once, few or many, or a class for an expanded clone.

few TRBJ2-5 TRBD2 TRBV20-1 TGCAGTGCTCGTCCTGGGGGGGACCAAGAGACCCAGTACTTC CSARPGGDQETQYF
few TRBJ2-7 - TRBV20-1 TGCAGTGCTAGAGATGGGGAGAGCTCCTACGAGCAGTACTTC CSARDGESSYEQYF
many TRBJ1-2 - TRBV21-1 TGTGCCAGAATTTTAGGCAGGTACTATGGCTACACCTTC CARILGRYYGYTF
- TRBJ2-2 - TRBV29-1 TGCAGCGTTGGCCTGCTGAACACCGGGGAGCTGTTTTTT CSVGLLNTGELFF
many TRBJ1-5 - TRBV18 TGTGCCAGCTCACCGTACAGCAATCAGCCCCAGCATTTT CASSPYSNQPQHF
few TRBJ1-4 - TRBV5-4 TGTGCCAGCAGCATTGCAACTAATGAAAAACTGTTTTTT CASSIATNEKLFF
- TRBJ2-1 TRBD1 TRBV4-1 TGCGCCAGCAGCCAGACCGGGACAGCGCTTCTCCCGATAGGCTACAATGAGCAGTTCTTC CASSQTGTALLPIGYNEQFF
many TRBJ2-1 - TRBV5-1 TGCGCCAGCAGCTCGCTCGGAGGTCAAGATGAGCAGTTCTTC CASSSLGGQDEQFF
few TRBJ2-7 - TRBV11-2 TGTGCCAGCAGCTTGGACAAAACCTACGAGCAGTACTTC CASSLDKTYEQYF
- TRBJ2-2 TRBD2 TRBV25-1 TGTGCCAGCAGTACCGGGGGGGCCCTTCCCACCGGGGAGCTGTTTTTT CASSTGGALPTGELFF
many TRBJ2-2 TRBD2 TRBV9 TGTGCCAGCAGCGTAGTGGATAGCGGGTCGAACACCGGGGAGCTGTTTTTT CASSVVDSGSNTGELFF
few TRBJ2-7 - TRBV27 TGTGCCAGCAGTTCCTACAGCGACGAGCAGTACTTC CASSSYSDEQYF
- TRBJ2-7 TRBD2 TRBV29-1 TGCAGCGCCCGAGGGGCTAGCGGGGGCTACGAGCAGTACTTC CSARGASGGYEQYF
- TRBJ2-1 - TRBV27 TGTGCCAGCAGTCTCTTCAGACTAGATTCCTACAATGAGCAGTTCTTC CASSLFRLDSYNEQFF
- TRBJ2-1 - TRBV20-1 TGCAGTGCTAGAGGGTACTTGACCTACAATGAGCAGTTCTTC CSARGYLTYNEQFF
- TRBJ2-5 - TRBV9 TGTGCCAGCAGCGTCTCGCCCAACGCTCAAGAGACCCAGTACTTC CASSVSPNAQETQYF
- TRBJ1-1 - TRBV7-8 TGTGCCAGCCAGAACCGCACACGCGCTGAAGCTTTCTTT CASQNRTRAEAFF
few TRBJ1-1 - TRBV29-1 TGCAGCGTTGGTTTCGGGGTGAACACTGAAGCTTTCTTT CSVGFGVNTEAFF
once TRBJ1-2 - TRBV6-6 TGTGCCAGCATACCAGGGGTTAACTATGGCTACACCTTC CASIPGVNYGYTF
- TRBJ1-2 - TRBV12-3/TRBV12-4 TGTGCCAGCAGTTTAGAGCTCCGGACCTTCTATGGCTACACCTTC CASSLELRTFYGYTF
few TRBJ1-1 - TRBV5-1 TGCGCCAGCAGCTTGTACCCCTCACAGGTCTCGAACACTGAAGCTTTCTTT CASSLYPSQVSNTEAFF
many TRBJ1-1 - TRBV27 TGTGCCAGCAGTTTTGGGGGTGAAGCTTTCTTT CASSFGGEAFF
- TRBJ2-2 - TRBV10-2 TGCGCCAGCGGGGACCTGCCCCCGAACACCGGGGAGCTGTTTTTT CASGDLPPNTGELFF
many TRBJ2-2 - TRBV6-6 TGTGCCAGCAGTCAGAGCGCCGGGGAGCTGTTTTTT CASSQSAGELFF
few TRBJ2-5 TRBD1 TRBV12-3/TRBV12-4 TGTGCCAGCAGAGGACAGGGCGCGGGGACCCAGTACTTC CASRGQGAGTQYF
few TRBJ2-2 TRBD1 TRBV6-1 TGTGCCAGCAGTAGCTCCGGGACAGGGGTGAATAGCGGGGAGCTGTTTTTT CASSSSGTGVNSGELFF
many TRBJ1-1 - TRBV5-1 TGCGCCAGCAGCTTGGAATTGGACGTTGAAGCTTTCTTT CASSLELDVEAFF
- TRBJ2-1 - TRBV6-1 TGTGCCAGCGCAAGGGAGGGGGCTTCTACACATGAGCAGTTCTTC CASAREGASTHEQFF
- TRBJ2-2 - TRBV7-9 TGTGCCAGCAGCGACCCCCGGGGGACGAACACCGGGGAGCTGTTTTTT CASSDPRGTNTGELFF
few TRBJ1-4 - TRBV11-2 TGTGCCAGCAGCTTAGCCTCTACCCGGGCTAATGAAAAACTGTTTTTT CASSLASTRANEKLFF
many TRBJ2-7 - TRBV12-3/TRBV12-4 TGTGCCAGCAGCTTCAAGGACAGTTCCTACGAGCAGTACTTC CASSFKDSSYEQYF
few TRBJ1-5 - TRBV29-1 TGCAGCGTGTCCCTTGTGGGGGCTAGCAATCAGCCCCAGCATTTT CSVSLVGASNQPQHF
many TRBJ1-1 - TRBV5-1 TGCGCCAGCAGCTTCACAGGGTCCGGGGACACTGAAGCTTTCTTT CASSFTGSGDTEAFF
- TRBJ2-3 TRBD1 TRBV20-1 TGCAGTGCTAGGGGAGGCAGGGGGCGGGATACGCAGTATTTT CSARGGRGRDTQYF
- TRBJ2-7 - TRBV4-1 TGCGCCAGCAGCCAGGGGATTAGTCCCCACTACGAGCAGTACTTC CASSQGISPHYEQYF
- TRBJ2-2 - TRBV19 TGTGCCAGTAGTATAGATCGGGACGGAGTTTCGAACACCGGGGAGCTGTTTTTT CASSIDRDGVSNTGELFF
- TRBJ1-5 - TRBV6-2/TRBV6-3 TGTGCCAGCAGTTACGACAGTGGCAATCAGCCCCAGCATTTT CASSYDSGNQPQHF
- TRBJ2-2 - TRBV3-1 TGTGCCAGCAGCCATCTAGCTGACGGGGAGCTGTTTTTT CASSHLADGELFF